This T cell receptor beta chain was documented in a study of blood T cell repertoires in COVID-19. TCRdb's copy holds only in-frame clones and misses some; the assay was immunoSEQ multiplex PCR. The table shows hundreds of thousands of clones, with 80% to 90% occurring only once. Looked up from germline, CDR1 is LGHDT and CDR2 is YNNKEL (reference sequence). The CDR3 length is 16 residues. Trimming removed 1 base from V and 6 bases from J, with 17 bases in between. Sequenced sample: peripheral blood. The chain combines TRBV3-1 (or the pseudogene TRBV3-2) with TRBJ2-3, with a tentative D call TRBD2 (6 bases). The TCR sequence derives from a woman in her seventies with COVID-19, enrolled during active disease. In DNA, the CDR3 is TGTGCCAGCAGCCAAGTAACACCTAGCGTGTCGGATACGCAGTATTTT. Translated, it gives CASSQVTPSVSDTQYF.